Listed below are T cell receptor beta chains from one sample, sequenced in a study of identifying expanded T cells in peripheral blood. The method was immunoSEQ multiplex PCR; TCRdb's version includes in-frame clones alone and lacks a portion of them. The sample lists about 80,000 clones; 88% were seen once. Specimen: blood. These receptors were taken from a person aged 18-69 years in good health. The CDR3 runs from the conserved cysteine through the conserved F or W. The D gene is left open where the match is weak. The size field is filled for only some rows; it gives once, few, many or a size class.

len	v_gene	j_gene	d_gene	abundance	CDR3nt	CDR3aa
14	TRBV7-9	TRBJ1-3	.	.	TGTGCCAGCAGCTTAGTTAGCCAGGTCGGAGGCATATATTTT	CASSLVSQVGGIYF
13	TRBV30	TRBJ1-1	.	once	TGTGCCTTAACCCCCCAGATGAACACTGAAGCTTTCTTT	CALTPQMNTEAFF
12	TRBV19	TRBJ1-4	.	.	TGTGCCAGTAGAGGGGCGCGGGAAAAACTGTTTTTT	CASRGAREKLFF
14	TRBV5-6	TRBJ2-5	.	.	TGTGCCAGCAGCCCCGGACTCCTCCAAGAGACCCAGTACTTC	CASSPGLLQETQYF
13	TRBV11-3	TRBJ1-1	TRBD1	.	TGTGCCAGCAGCTCTCAGGGGGACACTGAAGCTTTCTTT	CASSSQGDTEAFF
14	TRBV2	TRBJ2-7	.	.	TGTGCCAGCAACATACGGGGGACAGTCTACGAGCAGTACTTC	CASNIRGTVYEQYF
13	TRBV11-2	TRBJ2-7	.	.	TGTGCCAGCAGCCTCCCCGGGTCCTACGAGCAGTACTTC	CASSLPGSYEQYF
15	TRBV7-9	TRBJ2-7	.	.	TGTGCCAGCAGCTTAGTGGGGGGGCTCGCCTACGAGCAGTACTTC	CASSLVGGLAYEQYF
15	TRBV6-1	TRBJ2-3	TRBD2	.	TGTGCCAGCAGAAGTGGGGAGGGAAGCACAGATACGCAGTATTTT	CASRSGEGSTDTQYF
13	TRBV18	TRBJ2-1	.	.	TGTGCCAGCTCACCTTTCCCAGACAATGAGCAGTTCTTC	CASSPFPDNEQFF
11	TRBV7-2	TRBJ1-5	.	.	TGTGCCAGCAGCTTATATCAGCCCCAGCATTTT	CASSLYQPQHF
12	TRBV6-6	TRBJ1-6	.	.	TGTGCCAGCAAAGGGGGTAATTCACCCCTCCACTTT	CASKGGNSPLHF
13	TRBV5-4	TRBJ1-1	.	.	TGTGCCAGCAGAACGGACGGAAACACTGAAGCTTTCTTT	CASRTDGNTEAFF
12	TRBV2	TRBJ1-1	.	.	TGTGCCAGCAGGTATAGTGGCACTGAAGCTTTCTTT	CASRYSGTEAFF
15	TRBV19	TRBJ1-2	TRBD1	.	TGTGCCAGTAGTACCGGACAGGGGGACAACTATGGCTACACCTTC	CASSTGQGDNYGYTF
12	TRBV12-5	TRBJ1-2	.	.	TGTGCTAGTTCCGGGTCGTCCTATGGCTACACCTTC	CASSGSSYGYTF
16	TRBV4-3	TRBJ1-2	.	.	TGCGCCAGCAGCCAAGAGAACGGTGGGACTAACTATGGCTACACCTTC	CASSQENGGTNYGYTF
13	TRBV11-3	TRBJ2-7	.	.	TGTGCCAGCAGCCGGCGAGGGGGTTACGAGCAGTACTTC	CASSRRGGYEQYF
19	TRBV11-2	TRBJ1-4	TRBD1	.	TGTGCCAGCAGCACTAGACAGGGACCCTCCCTGCGGGCTAATGAAAAACTGTTTTTT	CASSTRQGPSLRANEKLFF
17	TRBV15	TRBJ2-7	TRBD1	many	TGTGCCACCAGCAGAGATCCGGGACAGGGGGAAGGTTACGAGCAGTACTTC	CATSRDPGQGEGYEQYF
14	TRBV25-1	TRBJ1-1	.	once	TGTGCCAGCAGTCTATCAGGGGTGAGCACTGAAGCTTTCTTT	CASSLSGVSTEAFF
18	TRBV5-6	TRBJ1-1	TRBD1	few	TGTGCCAGCAGCTTGACCTCGACCCTGGGACAGGGGAATACTGAAGCTTTCTTT	CASSLTSTLGQGNTEAFF
14	TRBV9	TRBJ1-4	TRBD1	.	TGTGCCAGCAGCGGACCGGGACAGGGTCGAAAACTGTTTTTT	CASSGPGQGRKLFF
15	TRBV7-9	TRBJ1-1	TRBD1	once	TGTGCCAGCAGCGGGGAAGGACAGGGTGGAACTGAAGCTTTCTTT	CASSGEGQGGTEAFF
16	TRBV7-9	TRBJ2-3	.	medium-sized	TGTGCCAGCAGCTTAATCGGTGAGGGTCTAGGAGATACGCAGTATTTT	CASSLIGEGLGDTQYF
18	TRBV7-9	TRBJ2-1	.	.	TGTGCCAGCAGCTTTTCGGTCGGGGGACCCAGCTCCTACAATGAGCAGTTCTTC	CASSFSVGGPSSYNEQFF
16	TRBV9	TRBJ1-2	.	once	TGTGCCAGCAGCGTCCAGGAGGGGTTTTTTGGGGATGGCTACACCTTC	CASSVQEGFFGDGYTF
14	TRBV28	TRBJ2-4	.	.	TGTGCCAGCAGTTTATACAGGAGGTCAAACATTCAGTACTTC	CASSLYRRSNIQYF
13	TRBV10-2	TRBJ2-7	.	.	TGCGCCAGCAACCCCTCAGCCATGTACGAGCAGTACTTC	CASNPSAMYEQYF
18	TRBV18	TRBJ2-7	TRBD1	.	TGTGCCAGCTCAATCGACATGACAGGGGACCTAAATCCCTACGAGCAGTACTTC	CASSIDMTGDLNPYEQYF
16	TRBV14	TRBJ1-1	TRBD1	once	TGTGCCAGCAGCCCTACGGGACAGGGGGGGAACACTGAAGCTTTCTTT	CASSPTGQGGNTEAFF
15	TRBV6-5	TRBJ2-1	TRBD1	.	TGTGCCAGCAGTTACAGCGGACAGGGTTCCAATGAGCAGTTCTTC	CASSYSGQGSNEQFF
15	TRBV9	TRBJ2-7	.	.	TGTGCCAGCAGCGTAGCCTCGGGGGTTACCTACGAGCAGTACTTC	CASSVASGVTYEQYF
19	TRBV2	TRBJ2-1	TRBD2	.	TGTGCCAGCAGGATGGGGACTAGCGGGGGGGGCGTCCCCTACAATGAGCAGTTCTTC	CASRMGTSGGGVPYNEQFF
13	TRBV4-3	TRBJ2-7	.	.	TGCGCCAGCAGCCTACAGGTATCCTACGAGCAGTACTTC	CASSLQVSYEQYF
15	TRBV9	TRBJ1-3	.	.	TGTGCCAGCAGCCTATCAACAGGATCTGGAAACACCATATATTTT	CASSLSTGSGNTIYF
11	TRBV30	TRBJ1-3	.	.	TGTGCCTGGAGCGGTGGAAACACCATATATTTT	CAWSGGNTIYF
13	TRBV7-9	TRBJ1-1	.	.	TGTGCCAGCAGCGCGCTAGGCGGGACTTTGGCTTTCTTT	CASSALGGTLAFF
16	TRBV4-3	TRBJ1-2	.	.	TGCGCCAGCAGCCAAGATCCAGTCGGCAGGCCATATGGCTACACCTTC	CASSQDPVGRPYGYTF
14	TRBV11-2	TRBJ2-7	TRBD1	.	TGTGCCAGCAGCTTCGGGACAGATGGCTACGAGCAGTACTTC	CASSFGTDGYEQYF
14	TRBV18	TRBJ1-2	TRBD1	.	TGTGCCACCTCCCCCCAACAGGGGGGGGATGGCTACACCTTC	CATSPQQGGDGYTF
11	TRBV18	TRBJ2-7	TRBD1	.	TGTGCCAGCTCCCCTGGGGACAGCTTGTACTTC	CASSPGDSLYF
15	TRBV7-9	TRBJ1-4	TRBD1	.	TGTGCCAGCAGCTTAGCGTGGACAGGCCATGAAAAACTGTTTTTT	CASSLAWTGHEKLFF
15	TRBV18	TRBJ2-1	TRBD2	once	TGTGCCAGCTCCCATGTTGCGGGGGCCTACAATGAGCAGTTCTTC	CASSHVAGAYNEQFF